Listed below are T cell receptor beta chains from one sample, sequenced in a study of blood T cell repertoires in COVID-19. The assay was immunoSEQ multiplex PCR, and TCRdb's table has in-frame clones only and misses some. Of 180,000 or so clones in the sample, about 84% were seen once. Sequencing was done on a sample of PBMCs or T cells enriched from blood (not recorded which). These receptor sequences come from a woman aged 25 to 39 who had recovered from COVID-19. Both conserved end residues are part of each CDR3. A D gene is named only where the DNA matches it firmly. The listing skips clone size in some rows; elsewhere it reads once, few, many or a size class.

CDR3,DNA,D,size,J,V
CASFPGVGSVDTGELFF,TGTGCCAGTTTCCCCGGGGTTGGTTCCGTAGATACCGGGGAGCTGTTTTTT,.,.,TRBJ2-2,TRBV5-5
CASRVLGDSPLHF,TGTGCCAGCAGGGTCCTCGGAGATTCACCCCTCCACTTT,.,.,TRBJ1-6,TRBV2
CATSDLRREGHNEQFF,TGTGCCACCAGTGATTTGCGACGGGAGGGACACAATGAGCAGTTCTTC,TRBD2,once,TRBJ2-1,TRBV24-1
CASSAGQGENSPLHF,TGTGCCAGCAGCGCGGGACAGGGGGAAAATTCACCCCTCCACTTT,TRBD1,.,TRBJ1-6,TRBV9
CASSHRRTSGIYNEQFF,TGTGCCAGCAGCCACCGAAGGACTAGCGGGATCTACAATGAGCAGTTCTTC,TRBD2,.,TRBJ2-1,TRBV3-1/TRBV3-2
CASSEFMGAFGPQHF,TGTGCCAGCAGTGAATTTATGGGGGCTTTCGGGCCCCAGCATTTT,.,few,TRBJ1-5,TRBV6-1
CASSLRTGGNEKLFF,TGTGCCAGCAGCCTGCGGACAGGGGGGAATGAAAAACTGTTTTTT,TRBD1,once,TRBJ1-4,TRBV5-6
CASSLGGDFREQYF,TGTGCCAGCAGCTTAGGTGGGGACTTTCGCGAGCAGTACTTC,.,.,TRBJ2-7,TRBV7-8
CASSSLITTETQYF,TGTGCCAGCAGCTCCCTTATCACTACAGAGACCCAGTACTTC,.,.,TRBJ2-5,TRBV5-4
CASSKALQGLSTEAFF,TGTGCCAGCAGCAAAGCACTACAGGGTTTGAGCACTGAAGCTTTCTTT,.,.,TRBJ1-1,TRBV21-1
CASSAGGSSATNEKLFF,TGTGCCAGCAGTGCTGGGGGCTCCTCCGCAACTAATGAAAAACTGTTTTTT,.,.,TRBJ1-4,TRBV6-1
CASRTGDRSYEQYF,TGTGCCAGCAGGACCGGCGACAGGAGCTACGAGCAGTACTTC,.,.,TRBJ2-7,TRBV28
CASSLVASGASTDTQYF,TGTGCCAGCAGCTTAGTGGCTAGCGGGGCAAGCACAGATACGCAGTATTTT,TRBD2,.,TRBJ2-3,TRBV7-2
CASSGRRPIGNEQYF,TGTGCCAGCAGTGGAAGGAGGCCAATCGGGAACGAGCAGTACTTC,.,.,TRBJ2-7,TRBV2
CASSRENWNSPLHF,TGTGCCAGCAGCCGGGAAAATTGGAATTCACCCCTCCACTTT,.,.,TRBJ1-6,TRBV7-2
CASSYGQGGEQYF,TGTGCCAGCAGTTACGGGCAGGGTGGCGAGCAGTACTTC,.,.,TRBJ2-7,TRBV6-5
CASSTTGGPAEAFF,TGTGCCAGTAGCACAACAGGGGGCCCGGCTGAAGCTTTCTTT,TRBD1,.,TRBJ1-1,TRBV19
CASSPTNRVGYTF,TGTGCCAGCAGCCCAACAAACAGGGTGGGCTACACCTTC,.,.,TRBJ1-2,TRBV3-1/TRBV3-2
CSASPWGGLGGNQPQHF,TGCAGTGCTAGTCCTTGGGGGGGACTGGGGGGCAATCAGCCCCAGCATTTT,.,.,TRBJ1-5,TRBV20-1
CASSTALPGELFF,TGTGCCAGCAGCACTGCCCTACCCGGGGAGCTGTTTTTT,.,few,TRBJ2-2,TRBV6-5
CSASPGGRAFYNEQFF,TGCAGTGCTAGTCCGGGGGGGAGGGCCTTCTACAATGAGCAGTTCTTC,TRBD2,.,TRBJ2-1,TRBV20-1
CASSEQVYGYTF,TGTGCCAGCAGTGAACAGGTATATGGCTACACCTTC,.,.,TRBJ1-2,TRBV6-1
CASSQDIGDYQPQHF,TGCGCCAGCAGCCAAGATATCGGGGATTATCAGCCCCAGCATTTT,.,.,TRBJ1-5,TRBV4-1
CASGLAGETYEQYF,TGTGCCAGCGGGCTAGCGGGAGAGACCTACGAGCAGTACTTC,TRBD2,.,TRBJ2-7,TRBV7-9
CASSQAGEQYF,TGTGCCAGCAGCCAAGCGGGAGAGCAGTACTTC,.,.,TRBJ2-7,TRBV3-1/TRBV3-2
CASTGGDYGYTF,TGTGCCAGCACGGGGGGGGACTATGGCTACACCTTC,.,.,TRBJ1-2,TRBV2
CASSLGLNPYNEQFF,TGTGCCAGCAGCCTGGGACTAAACCCTTACAATGAGCAGTTCTTC,TRBD2,.,TRBJ2-1,TRBV6-2/TRBV6-3
CASSQGVTEAFF,TGTGCCAGCAGCCAGGGGGTTACTGAAGCTTTCTTT,TRBD1,.,TRBJ1-1,TRBV28
CASSQQSRGSTDTQYF,TGCGCCAGCAGCCAACAGAGTCGGGGTAGCACAGATACGCAGTATTTT,.,once,TRBJ2-3,TRBV4-1
CASSHGTSGTYEQYF,TGTGCCAGTAGCCACGGGACTAGCGGGACTTACGAGCAGTACTTC,TRBD2,.,TRBJ2-7,TRBV19
CASSFSGRGEQFF,TGTGCCAGCAGTTTTAGCGGGAGAGGGGAGCAGTTCTTC,TRBD2,.,TRBJ2-1,TRBV6-5
CASSSVAGITEAFF,TGTGCCAGCAGTTCGGTGGCGGGTATCACTGAAGCTTTCTTT,.,.,TRBJ1-1,TRBV27
CASSLLVTETQYF,TGTGCCAGCAGCCTCTTAGTCACAGAGACCCAGTACTTC,.,.,TRBJ2-5,TRBV3-1/TRBV3-2
CASSALGQGNTEAFF,TGTGCCAGCAGCGCGCTGGGACAGGGAAACACTGAAGCTTTCTTT,TRBD1,.,TRBJ1-1,TRBV5-5
CASNPRGASGYNEQFF,TGTGCCAGCAACCCGAGAGGGGCTAGCGGATACAATGAGCAGTTCTTC,TRBD2,.,TRBJ2-1,TRBV28
CASSLGREGLKSGELFF,TGTGCCAGCAGCTTGGGGCGGGAGGGCCTCAAGAGCGGGGAGCTGTTTTTT,TRBD2,.,TRBJ2-2,TRBV5-4
CASSNQGQGSRGTQYF,TGTGCCAGCAGCAACCAGGGACAGGGGAGCCGCGGTACGCAGTATTTT,TRBD1,few,TRBJ2-3,TRBV27
CASSPGSGQGYEQYF,TGTGCCAGCTCACCAGGATCGGGACAGGGCTACGAGCAGTACTTC,TRBD1,once,TRBJ2-7,TRBV18
CASTKNLGETQYF,TGCGCCAGCACCAAAAACCTAGGAGAGACCCAGTACTTC,.,.,TRBJ2-5,TRBV5-1
CASSKISRLRGEKLFF,TGTGCCAGCAGCAAAATTTCACGGCTGCGGGGCGAAAAACTGTTTTTT,.,.,TRBJ1-4,TRBV21-1
CASSQVFLYVFRDSYNEQFF,TGCGCCAGCAGCCAAGTCTTTTTATACGTGTTCCGGGATTCCTACAATGAGCAGTTCTTC,.,.,TRBJ2-1,TRBV4-1
CASSTGQPSYNEQFF,TGTGCCAGCAGCACGGGACAGCCCTCCTACAATGAGCAGTTCTTC,TRBD1,.,TRBJ2-1,TRBV13
CATSRVQGAGEKLFF,TGTGCCACCAGCAGAGTTCAGGGGGCAGGGGAAAAACTGTTTTTT,TRBD1,.,TRBJ1-4,TRBV15
CASSLTIQGNEQFF,TGTGCCAGCAGCTTGACAATTCAAGGCAATGAGCAGTTCTTC,.,.,TRBJ2-1,TRBV11-1
CASGLRWGADQPQHF,TGTGCCAGCGGACTGCGGTGGGGAGCCGATCAGCCCCAGCATTTT,.,.,TRBJ1-5,TRBV6-5
CASSGTSGTYEQYF,TGCGCCAGCAGCGGGACTAGCGGGACCTACGAGCAGTACTTC,TRBD2,few,TRBJ2-7,TRBV5-1
CASTVPGQGNYGYTF,TGTGCCAGTACCGTCCCGGGACAGGGTAACTATGGCTACACCTTC,TRBD1,.,TRBJ1-2,TRBV19
CATSDSAGAQYF,TGTGCCACCAGTGATTCAGCGGGTGCGCAGTACTTC,.,once,TRBJ2-7,TRBV24-1
CASSPLLNNEQFF,TGTGCCAGCAGCCCACTATTAAACAATGAGCAGTTCTTC,.,.,TRBJ2-1,TRBV12-3/TRBV12-4
CASSYATGYQPQHF,TGTGCCAGCAGTTACGCGACAGGCTATCAGCCCCAGCATTTT,.,.,TRBJ1-5,TRBV6-5
CASSQEGLGYTF,TGTGCCAGCAGCCAAGAAGGACTTGGCTACACCTTC,.,.,TRBJ1-2,TRBV3-1/TRBV3-2